This record looks at one T cell receptor (beta chain) sequence and its context. This sample stems from a study of T cell changes during pregnancy in multiple sclerosis. The CDR3 is 13 amino acids. V lost 1 base, J lost 9 bases, and 10 bases lay in between. Per the germline V gene, CDR1 is SGHVS and CDR2 is FQNEAQ. The data were produced by immunoSEQ multiplex PCR, yet TCRdb's version contains in-frame clones alone and is incomplete. The table shows over 90,000 clones, with 90% occurring only once. V usage is TRBV7-8 and J usage is TRBJ2-1; possibly TRBD2 for D (5 bases). This clonotype originated in a female donor in good health, enrolled as a control in a pregnancy study. Sequencing was performed on peripheral blood, taken in the second trimester of pregnancy. The CDR3 spells CASSLVEVGEQFF. CDR3 coding DNA: TGTGCCAGCAGCTTAGTGGAGGTTGGTGAGCAGTTCTTC.